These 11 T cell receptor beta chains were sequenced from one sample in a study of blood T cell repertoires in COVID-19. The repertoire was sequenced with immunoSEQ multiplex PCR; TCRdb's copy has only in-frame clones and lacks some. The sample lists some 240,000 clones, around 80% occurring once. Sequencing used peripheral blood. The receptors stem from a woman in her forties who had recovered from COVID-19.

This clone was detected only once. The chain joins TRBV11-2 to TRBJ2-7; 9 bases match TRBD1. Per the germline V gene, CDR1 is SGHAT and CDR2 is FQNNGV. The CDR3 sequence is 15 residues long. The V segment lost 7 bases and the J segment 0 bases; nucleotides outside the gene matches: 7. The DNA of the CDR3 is TGTGCCAGCAACTCAGGACAGGGGTCCTCCTACGAGCAGTACTTC. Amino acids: CASNSGQGSSYEQYF.

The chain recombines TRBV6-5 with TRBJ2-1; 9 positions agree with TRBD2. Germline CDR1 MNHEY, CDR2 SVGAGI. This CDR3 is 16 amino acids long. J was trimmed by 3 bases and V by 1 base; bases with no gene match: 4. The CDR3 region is CASSYYWTSDYNEQFF. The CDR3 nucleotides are TGTGCCAGCAGTTACTACTGGACTAGCGACTACAATGAGCAGTTCTTC.

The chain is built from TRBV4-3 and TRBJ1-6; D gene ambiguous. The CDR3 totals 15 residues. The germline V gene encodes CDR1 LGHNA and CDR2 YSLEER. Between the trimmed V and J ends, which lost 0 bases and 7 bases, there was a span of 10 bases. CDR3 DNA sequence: TGCGCCAGCAGCCAAGAAAGGCCGGGGAATTCACCCCTCCACTTT. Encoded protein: CASSQERPGNSPLHF.

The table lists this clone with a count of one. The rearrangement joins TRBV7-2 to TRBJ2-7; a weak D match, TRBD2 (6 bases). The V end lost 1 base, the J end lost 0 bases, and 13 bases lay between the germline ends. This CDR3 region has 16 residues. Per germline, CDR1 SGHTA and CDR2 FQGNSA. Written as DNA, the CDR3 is TGTGCCAGCAGCTTAGTGTCGGGGGAGTTCTCCTACGAGCAGTACTTC. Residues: CASSLVSGEFSYEQYF.

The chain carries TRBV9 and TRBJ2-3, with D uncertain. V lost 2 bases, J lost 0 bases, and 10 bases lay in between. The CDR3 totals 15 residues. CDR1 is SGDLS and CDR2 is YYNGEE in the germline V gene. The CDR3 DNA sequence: TGTGCCAGCAGCGTGACACATGGGAGCACAGATACGCAGTATTTT. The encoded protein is CASSVTHGSTDTQYF. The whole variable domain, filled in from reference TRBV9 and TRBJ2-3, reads DSGVTQTPKHLITATGQRVTLRCSPRSGDLSVYWYQQSLDQGLQFLIQYYNGEERAKGNILERFSAQQFPDLHSELNLSSLELGDSALYFCASSVTHGSTDTQYFGPGTRLTVL.

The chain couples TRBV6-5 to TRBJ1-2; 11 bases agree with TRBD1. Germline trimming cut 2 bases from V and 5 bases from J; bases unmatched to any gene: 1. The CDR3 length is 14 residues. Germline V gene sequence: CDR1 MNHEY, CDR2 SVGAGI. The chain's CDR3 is CASSYRDRGYGYTF. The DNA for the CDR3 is TGTGCCAGCAGTTACCGGGACAGGGGGTATGGCTACACCTTC.

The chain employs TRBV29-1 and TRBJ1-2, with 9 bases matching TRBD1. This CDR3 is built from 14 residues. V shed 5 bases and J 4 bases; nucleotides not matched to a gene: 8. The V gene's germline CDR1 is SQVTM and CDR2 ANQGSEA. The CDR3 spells CSVRDRAYPYGYTF. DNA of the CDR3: TGCAGCGTTCGGGACAGGGCCTATCCCTATGGCTACACCTTC.

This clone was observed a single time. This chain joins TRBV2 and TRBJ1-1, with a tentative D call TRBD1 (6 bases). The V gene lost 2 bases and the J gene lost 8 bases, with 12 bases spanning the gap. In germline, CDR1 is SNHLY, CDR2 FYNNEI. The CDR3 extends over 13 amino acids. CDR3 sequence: CASSENRELEAFF. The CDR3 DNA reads TGTGCCAGCAGTGAAAACAGGGAGTTAGAAGCTTTCTTT. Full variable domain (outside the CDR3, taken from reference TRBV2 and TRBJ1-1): EPEVTQTPSHQVTQMGQEVILRCVPISNHLYFYWYRQILGQKVEFLVSFYNNEISEKSEIFDDQFSVERPDGSNFTLKIRSTKLEDSAMYFCASSENRELEAFFGQGTRLTVV.

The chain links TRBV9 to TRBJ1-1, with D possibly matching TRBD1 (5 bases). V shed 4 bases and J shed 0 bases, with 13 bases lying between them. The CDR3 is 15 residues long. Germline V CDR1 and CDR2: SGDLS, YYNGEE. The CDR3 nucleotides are TGTGCCAGCAGCCGCCGACAGACATTGAACACTGAAGCTTTCTTT. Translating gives CASSRRQTLNTEAFF.

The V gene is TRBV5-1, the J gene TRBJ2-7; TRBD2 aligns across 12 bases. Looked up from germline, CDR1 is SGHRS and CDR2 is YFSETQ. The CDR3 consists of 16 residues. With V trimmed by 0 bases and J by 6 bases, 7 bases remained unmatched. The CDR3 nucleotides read TGCGCCAGCAGCTTGGCTAGCGGGGGGGCCATTTCCGAGCAGTACTTC. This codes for CASSLASGGAISEQYF.

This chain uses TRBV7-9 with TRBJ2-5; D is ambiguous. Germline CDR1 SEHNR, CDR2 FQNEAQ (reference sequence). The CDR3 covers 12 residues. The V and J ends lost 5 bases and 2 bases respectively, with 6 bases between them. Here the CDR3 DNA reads TGTGCCAGCAGCCTTACTCAAGAGACCCAGTACTTC. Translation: CASSLTQETQYF.